The source of this T cell receptor beta chain is a study of PD-1 blockade in mismatch repair-deficient tumors. Trimming at V came to 4 bases and at J to 5 bases, leaving 7 bases not matched to a gene. CDR3 length: 14 residues. Germline CDR1 reads SGHTS; CDR2 reads YDEGEE. Mismatch repair deficiency was confirmed in all patients, by PCR or immunohistochemistry. Only in-frame clones appear in the TCRdb table, and some are missing; sequencing was by immunoSEQ multiplex PCR. This sample has around 100,000 clones, with 82% found just once. In the case of this clone: Its antigen is unidentified.

General study findings and limits: Rapid post-treatment expansion, then contraction, generally preceding radiologic response, marked tumor-resident clones.

The clonotype comes from an adult with mismatch repair-deficient cancer. The source material was peripheral blood, sampled about 33 weeks after starting pembrolizumab. This chain uses TRBV5-8 with TRBJ2-7; TRBD1 matches 9 bases. The CDR3 here is CASSRWDRDNEQYF. The CDR3 nucleotides are TGTGCCAGCAGCCGGTGGGACAGGGACAACGAGCAGTACTTC.